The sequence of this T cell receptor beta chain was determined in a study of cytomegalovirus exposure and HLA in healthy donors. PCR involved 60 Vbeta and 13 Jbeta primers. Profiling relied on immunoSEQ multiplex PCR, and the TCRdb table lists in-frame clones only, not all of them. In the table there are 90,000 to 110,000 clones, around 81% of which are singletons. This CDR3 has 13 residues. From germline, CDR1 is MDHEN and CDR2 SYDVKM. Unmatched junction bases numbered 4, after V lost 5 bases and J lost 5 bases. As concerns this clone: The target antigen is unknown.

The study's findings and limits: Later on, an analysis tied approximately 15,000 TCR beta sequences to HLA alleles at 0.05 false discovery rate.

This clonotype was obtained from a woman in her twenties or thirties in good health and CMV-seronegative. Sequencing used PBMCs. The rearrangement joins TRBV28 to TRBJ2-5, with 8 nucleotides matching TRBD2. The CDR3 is CASSHPGGETQYF. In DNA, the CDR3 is TGTGCCAGCAGTCACCCGGGGGGGGAGACCCAGTACTTC.